A single sample gave rise to the 23 T cell receptor beta chains below, sequenced in a study of T-cell memory formation after mild COVID-19. Each CDR3 protein gets one entry after TCRdb re-called the 5' RACE reads with MiXCR. Counted here are roughly 450,000 distinct CDR3 sequences, roughly 18% occurring once; the ten biggest clones make up 20% to 25%. The sample taken for sequencing was PBMCs or a T cell subset sorted from them (not recorded which). All receptors derive from a man aged 18-30 years who had mild COVID-19 (a few samples of this study predate the infection). Cell type and time point are not known.

This clonotype occurred once. One base away lies a much larger clone, so this may be a sequencing read error. The CDR3 DNA reads TGTGCCAGCAGCCCCGGGACAGGCTACGAGCAGTACGTC. It yields the protein CASSPGTGYEQYV. The rearrangement links TRBV3-1 to TRBJ2-7; 8 nucleotides align to TRBD1. The germline CDR1 and CDR2 sequences are LGHDT and YNNKEL (reference sequence). The length of the CDR3 is 13 residues. The trim removed 4 bases at V and 3 bases at J, leaving 2 bases unmatched.

This clonotype was counted once. The chain employs TRBV3-1 and TRBJ1-4, with D hard to call. CDR1 and CDR2 from the germline V gene are LGHDT and YNNKEL (reference sequence). The V end lost 1 base, the J end lost 1 base, and 4 bases lay between the germline ends. This CDR3 spans 14 amino acids. CDR3 sequence reads: CASSQVGTNEKLFF. The DNA of the CDR3 is TGTGCCAGCAGCCAAGTCGGAACTAATGAAAAACTGTTTTTT.

Only a few counts were recorded for this clonotype. The chain employs TRBV7-9 and TRBJ1-5, with D tentatively TRBD1 (6 bases). The germline V and J ends were trimmed by 1 base and 8 bases, with 12 bases remaining between them. Germline V gene lookup returns CDR1 SEHNR and CDR2 FQNEAQ (reference sequence). This CDR3 is built from 14 residues. The CDR3 loop reads CASSLGQAGEPQHF. The CDR3 region has the DNA TGTGCCAGCAGCTTAGGACAGGCCGGGGAGCCCCAGCATTTT.

This clonotype was recorded a few times. The chain recombines TRBV12-3 or TRBV12-4 with TRBJ1-4; possible D gene TRBD1, 5 bases. This CDR3 spans 14 amino acids. The V end was cut by 5 bases, the J end by 8 bases, with 15 bases between. The CDR3 reads CASSDRDGSEKLFF. CDR3 in DNA: TGTGCCAGCAGTGATAGGGACGGGAGCGAAAAACTGTTTTTT.

J is TRBJ2-7 and V is TRBV28, with 7 bases aligning to TRBD1. The CDR3 runs 15 residues. Trimming took 4 bases from V and 2 from J; bases not matched to a gene: 8. Germline V gene sequence: CDR1 MDHEN, CDR2 SYDVKM. CDR3 in amino acids: CASSSHRGSTYEQYV. The CDR3, as DNA: TGTGCCAGCAGTTCACACAGGGGTTCGACCTACGAGCAGTACGTC.

This clonotype was seen only a few times. The V and J genes are TRBV20-1 and TRBJ2-1, with D possibly TRBD1 on 6 matching bases. Germline CDR1 and CDR2: DFQATT and SNEGSKA (reference sequence). The V end was cut by 3 bases, the J end by 8 bases, with 14 bases between. The CDR3 is made up of 13 amino acids. In nucleotides, the CDR3 is TGCAGTGCTAGGCCACAGGGTCTGGATGAGCAGTTCTTC. It encodes CSARPQGLDEQFF.

This chain uses TRBV29-1 with TRBJ1-1, with 7 bases that match TRBD1. Germline V gives CDR1 SQVTM, CDR2 ANQGSEA. The CDR3 covers 15 residues. J was trimmed by 1 base and V by 3 bases; bases with no gene match: 8. The CDR3 bases are TGCAGCGTTGACCGACAGGGAATGGGGAACACTGAAGCTTTCTTT. Its translation is CSVDRQGMGNTEAFF.

The rearrangement uses TRBV20-1 and TRBJ2-1; 7 bases agree with TRBD1. Germline loops: CDR1 DFQATT, CDR2 SNEGSKA (reference sequence). Trimming at V came to 2 bases and at J to 6 bases, leaving 1 base not matched to a gene. This CDR3 comprises 12 residues. The DNA for the CDR3 is TGCAGTGCTAGAAAGGGGGCCAATGAGCAGTTCTTC. Protein product: CSARKGANEQFF.

V gene TRBV7-9 combines with J gene TRBJ1-1; possibly TRBD1 for D (5 bases). V shed 0 bases and J shed 7 bases, with 9 bases lying between them. Germline CDR1 and CDR2: SEHNR and FQNEAQ (reference sequence). The CDR3 extends over 13 amino acids. CDR3 in DNA: TGTGCCAGCAGCTTAGCCACGGGGGGTGAAGCTTTCTTT. It specifies CASSLATGGEAFF.

At least ten counts were recorded for this clonotype. This chain connects TRBV3-1 to TRBJ1-2, with a possible D match to TRBD1 (5 bases). The CDR3 consists of 17 residues. The V end was cut by 2 bases, the J end by 4 bases, with 20 bases between. Germline V gives CDR1 LGHDT, CDR2 YNNKEL (reference sequence). CDR3 amino acids: CASSQFIGHLGGYGYTF. CDR3 coding DNA: TGTGCCAGCAGCCAATTTATAGGGCACCTGGGGGGCTATGGCTACACCTTC.

In its sample, this clonotype was seen a few times. V usage is TRBV5-1 and J usage is TRBJ2-2; TRBD1 might be the D (6 bases). Germline assignment: CDR1 SGHRS and CDR2 YFSETQ. The CDR3 is made up of 14 amino acids. Between the trimmed V and J ends, which lost 1 base and 4 bases, there was a span of 8 bases. The CDR3 DNA follows: TGCGCCAGCAGCTTGCAGGACAGCACCGGGGAGCTGTTTTTT. Protein: CASSLQDSTGELFF. Variable domain in full (rest from reference TRBV5-1 and TRBJ2-2): KAGVTQTPRYLIKTRGQQVTLSCSPISGHRSVSWYQQTPGQGLQFLFEYFSETQRNKGNFPGRFSGRQFSNSRSEMNVSTLELGDSALYLCASSLQDSTGELFFGEGSRLTVL.

The chain carries TRBV27 and TRBJ2-5, with 7 bases that match TRBD1. CDR3 length: 16 amino acids. Per germline, CDR1 MNHEY and CDR2 SMNVEV (reference sequence). V dropped 0 bases and J dropped 2; count of bases not matched to a gene: 6. The CDR3 DNA is TGTGCCAGCAGTTTATCATTAGGGACAGCTCAAGAGACCCAGTACTTC. This codes for CASSLSLGTAQETQYF.

This clonotype was counted at least ten times. The J gene is TRBJ1-3, the V gene TRBV7-9; D might be TRBD1 (5 bases). The CDR3 is 14 residues long. The V end was cut by 4 bases, the J end by 5 bases, with 12 bases between. Germline loops: CDR1 SEHNR, CDR2 FQNEAQ (reference sequence). CDR3 in DNA: TGTGCCAGCAGCTCCGGGACCGAAAGAAACACCATATATTTT. It translates to CASSSGTERNTIYF.

V usage is TRBV7-6 and J usage is TRBJ2-3, with D possibly TRBD2 on 6 matching bases. The V gene lost 2 bases and the J gene lost 2 bases, with 14 bases spanning the gap. The V gene's germline CDR1 is SGHVS and CDR2 FNYEAQ. CDR3 size: 16 residues. The CDR3 reads CASSLRGRGITDTQYF. CDR3 bases: TGTGCCAGCAGCTTACGAGGGCGGGGCATCACAGATACGCAGTATTTT.

This clonotype appeared a few times. At one boundary the junction diverges from the germline segment, which might be a read error. This sequence joins TRBV11-2 and TRBJ2-1; D uncertain. This CDR3 has 13 residues. Germline values: CDR1 SGHAT, CDR2 FQNNGV. CDR3 amino acids: CASSLHSYNQQFF. The CDR3 nucleotides are TGTGCCAGCAGCTTACACTCCTACAATCAGCAGTTCTTC.

This clonotype was seen only a few times. This rearrangement joins TRBV29-1 to TRBJ2-5, with 14 bases aligning to TRBD2. This CDR3 has 15 residues. Trimming cost V 3 bases and J 4 bases; bases outside gene matches: 4. CDR1 and CDR2 from the germline V gene are SQVTM and ANQGSEA. CDR3 bases: TGCAGCGTTGAGGGGACTAGCGGGGGCCGAGAGACCCAGTACTTC. Translating gives CSVEGTSGGRETQYF.

V gene TRBV5-5 combines with J gene TRBJ1-5; a weak D match, TRBD1 (5 bases). The CDR3 extends over 14 amino acids. Trimming shortened V by 4 bases and J by 4 bases, and 12 bases separated the two germline ends. Germline-derived CDR1 and CDR2 are SGHKS and YYEKEE (reference sequence). CDR3 bases: TGTGCCAGCAGCACGGGGGGGGGAAATCAGCCCCAGCATTTT. Translation gives CASSTGGGNQPQHF.

The rearrangement joins TRBV29-1 to TRBJ2-7, with D perhaps TRBD2 (6 bases). Trimming removed 4 bases at V and 4 bases at J, with 17 bases between. The germline CDR1 and CDR2 sequences are SQVTM and ANQGSEA. The length of the CDR3 is 14 residues. DNA of the CDR3: TGCAGCGTTGCACCGGGACTCAAGTCGTACGAGCAGTACTTC. Translated: CSVAPGLKSYEQYF.

The chain joins TRBV11-2 to TRBJ2-1, with 8 bases lining up with TRBD1. CDR3 length: 16 residues. V was pared by 5 bases and J by 1 base, with 7 bases of the junction left unmatched. Germline lookup yields CDR1 SGHAT and CDR2 FQNNGV. The CDR3 protein is CASSLRGDRSYNEQFF. CDR3 sequence (DNA): TGTGCCAGCAGCCTAAGGGGGGACAGGTCCTACAATGAGCAGTTCTTC.

The chain joins TRBV4-2 to TRBJ2-3; 12 nucleotides line up with TRBD2. J was trimmed by 0 bases and V by 2 bases; bases with no gene match: 6. CDR3 length equals 18 residues. Germline V gene sequence: CDR1 LGHNA, CDR2 YNFKEQ. The CDR3 DNA reads TGTGCCAGCAGCCAACCCTCCGGGACTAGCGGGAGCACAGATACGCAGTATTTT. Encoded protein: CASSQPSGTSGSTDTQYF.

This chain uses TRBV20-1 with TRBJ1-5, with a weak D call TRBD1 (6 bases). The CDR3 runs to 16 residues. Germline V gene data show CDR1 as DFQATT and CDR2 as SNEGSKA (reference sequence). V was cut by 3 bases and J by 1 base, with 16 bases left in between. The CDR3 DNA is TGCAGTGCTAGGACACAGGGCCGGGGAAGCAATCAGCCCCAGCATTTT. This encodes CSARTQGRGSNQPQHF.

This clonotype was found a few times. The rearrangement links TRBV6-2 or TRBV6-3 to TRBJ1-5; tentatively, D is TRBD1 (5 bases). The germline V gene has CDR1 MNHEY and CDR2 SVGEGT. CDR3 size: 13 residues. Deletions cut 6 bases from V and 2 bases from J, with 8 bases between. Written as DNA, the CDR3 is TGTGCCAGCAGCGGCAGGGGCAATCAGCCCCAGCATTTT. This codes for CASSGRGNQPQHF.

This clonotype was detected a few times. The V call is TRBV10-3, the J call TRBJ2-5; 7 bases fit TRBD1. Trimming at V came to 11 bases and at J to 1 base, leaving 10 bases not matched to a gene. There are 14 residues in the CDR3. Germline V gene lookup returns CDR1 ENHRY and CDR2 SYGVKD. The chain's CDR3 is CASKGTAIQETQYF. As DNA, the CDR3 is TGTGCCTCGAAGGGGACAGCAATCCAAGAGACCCAGTACTTC.